The 18 T cell receptor beta chains below all came from one sample that was sequenced in a study of shared clonotypes between healthy human individuals. Assay used: immunoSEQ multiplex PCR; TCRdb lists only in-frame clones, some missing. The data show about 2,100,000 clones, with under 95% seen just once and roughly 1.8% held by the top ten. Naive CD8 isolation took CD45RO-negative cells positively selected for CCR7 and excluded terminally differentiated effector memory CD45RA+ cells. The sample consisted of naive CD8+ T cells from PBMCs. The receptors here all came from a man aged 18-30 years in good health. Some clones in this sample may be carry-over from other donors' samples.

The chain has TRBV5-1 and TRBJ2-7; no clear D gene. There are 13 residues in the CDR3. Per germline, CDR1 SGHRS and CDR2 YFSETQ. V was cut by 0 bases and J by 2 bases, with 6 bases left in between. CDR3 DNA: TGCGCCAGCAGCTTGGAGGGTGCCTACGAGCAGTACTTC. As protein: CASSLEGAYEQYF.

The CDR3 reads CASSLLRVGAGYTF. In nucleotides, the CDR3 is TGTGCCAGCAGTTTATTGCGGGTCGGGGCTGGCTACACCTTC. V gene TRBV28 combines with J gene TRBJ1-2; D may be TRBD1 (5 bases). This CDR3 has 14 amino acids. V was clipped by 1 base and J by 7 bases, with 13 bases between them. Germline assignment: CDR1 MDHEN and CDR2 SYDVKM.

The rearrangement uses TRBV4-1 and TRBJ1-3; 7 bases match TRBD1. Germline V gene sequence: CDR1 MGHRA, CDR2 YSYEKL. The CDR3 has 16 residues. With 5 bases clipped from V and 4 bases from J, the junction kept 11 bases outside the gene matches. The CDR3 reads CASSTRGQALGNTIYF. The CDR3 DNA reads TGCGCCAGCAGCACCCGAGGACAGGCGCTGGGAAACACCATATATTTT.

The CDR3 region is CAISEPKMGPSGWNEQFF. The CDR3 nucleotides are TGTGCCATCAGTGAGCCAAAAATGGGGCCTAGCGGGTGGAATGAGCAGTTCTTC. The gene calls are TRBV10-3 and TRBJ2-1; 8 bases agree with TRBD2. Germline V CDR1 and CDR2: ENHRY, SYGVKD. After removal of 2 bases from V and 7 bases from J, the junction contained 16 bases not matched to a gene. This CDR3 is 18 amino acids long.

The rearrangement links TRBV7-2 to TRBJ1-2, with 9 bases aligning to TRBD1. Germline V gene lookup returns CDR1 SGHTA and CDR2 FQGNSA. V shed 5 bases, J shed 5 bases, and the junction held 6 bases outside the gene matches. This CDR3 contains 14 residues. The CDR3 region is CASSLGTGLYGYTF. Written as DNA, the CDR3 is TGTGCCAGCAGCCTGGGGACAGGGTTATATGGCTACACCTTC.

This clone is a singleton in its sample. The rearrangement joins TRBV6-5 to TRBJ2-1; D may be TRBD1 (5 bases). There are 16 residues in the CDR3. The ends were cut back, 3 bases at V and 5 bases at J, with 17 bases in the middle. The germline CDR1 and CDR2 sequences are MNHEY and SVGAGI. The CDR3 nucleotides read TGTGCCAGCAGTTATTTTTCCTCGACAGCAGACAATGAGCAGTTCTTC. It codes for CASSYFSSTADNEQFF.

This chain joins TRBV13 and TRBJ1-1, with D possibly matching TRBD1 (5 bases). Germline CDR1 is PRHDT and CDR2 is FYEKMQ (reference sequence). Trimming left V 2 bases short and J 3 bases short, with 13 bases between. This CDR3 spans 15 amino acids. CDR3 region: CASSLSPGGDTEAFF. CDR3 nucleotide sequence: TGTGCCAGCAGCTTAAGCCCCGGGGGAGACACTGAAGCTTTCTTT.

The chain recombines TRBV4-1 with TRBJ2-1; D remains ambiguous. Germline lookup yields CDR1 MGHRA and CDR2 YSYEKL. Deletions cut 5 bases from V and 5 bases from J, with 4 bases between. CDR3 length: 11 residues. Written as DNA, the CDR3 is TGCGCCAGCAGCTCACACAATGAGCAGTTCTTC. Its protein product is CASSSHNEQFF.

The CDR3 nucleotides are TGTGCCAGCAGCTTAGGCGTAAATGGCTACACCTTC. Amino acids: CASSLGVNGYTF. This chain connects TRBV7-9 to TRBJ1-2; D not resolved. The CDR3 is 12 residues long. Per germline, CDR1 SEHNR and CDR2 FQNEAQ (reference sequence). Trimming shortened V by 1 base and J by 6 bases, and 6 bases separated the two germline ends.

This sequence joins TRBV9 and TRBJ1-3; D uncertain. Trimming pared 4 bases from V and 0 bases from J, leaving 11 bases between. The CDR3 covers 15 residues. Germline values: CDR1 SGDLS, CDR2 YYNGEE. CDR3 DNA: TGTGCCAGCAGCCCGTCGGACCTCTCTGGAAACACCATATATTTT. Its translation: CASSPSDLSGNTIYF.

With regard to this clone: The same CDR3 can be traced to other DNA sequences in this sample. The chain joins TRBV19 to TRBJ2-1; 9 nucleotides agree with TRBD2. The length of the CDR3 is 15 residues. Looked up from germline, CDR1 is LNHDA and CDR2 is SQIVND (reference sequence). V was clipped by 3 bases and J by 2 bases; unmatched bases: 2. The CDR3 nucleotides are TGTGCCAGTAGTATTAGCGGGAGCCCCTACAATGAGCAGTTCTTC. Encoded protein: CASSISGSPYNEQFF. Supplemented by reference TRBV19 and TRBJ2-1, the full variable domain reads DGGITQSPKYLFRKEGQNVTLSCEQNLNHDAMYWYRQDPGQGLRLIYYSQIVNDFQKGDIAEGYSVSREKKESFPLTVTSAQKNPTAFYLCASSISGSPYNEQFFGPGTRLTVL.

The chain joins TRBV11-2 to TRBJ2-7; D possibly corresponds to TRBD1 (7 bases). This CDR3 is built from 17 residues. The germline V gene has CDR1 SGHAT and CDR2 FQNNGV. Trimming took 0 bases from V and 4 from J, leaving 19 bases between them. The DNA of the CDR3 is TGTGCCAGCAGCTTAGAGTGGGCGGGGACAGCCTTATACGAGCAGTACTTC. Translated, it gives CASSLEWAGTALYEQYF.

V usage is TRBV4-2 and J usage is TRBJ2-1, with D hard to call. The germline CDR1 and CDR2 sequences are LGHNA and YNFKEQ. This CDR3 spans 17 amino acids. V lost 0 bases to trimming and J lost 6 bases, with 18 bases between them. The CDR3: CASSQDAHTRLFNEQFF. CDR3 nucleotides: TGTGCCAGCAGCCAAGATGCCCACACCCGACTTTTCAATGAGCAGTTCTTC.

CDR3 bases: TGTGCCAGCAGCTCCCAACGCCTCACGCGGCGGCAGGATGAGCAGTTCTTC. It encodes CASSSQRLTRRQDEQFF. The chain joins TRBV7-9 to TRBJ2-1; no clear D gene. V was cut by 4 bases and J by 8 bases, with 24 bases left in between. From germline, CDR1 is SEHNR and CDR2 FQNEAQ (reference sequence). The CDR3 is made up of 17 amino acids.

The CDR3 reads CAWIEGSRTEAFF. The CDR3 DNA is TGTGCCTGGATAGAAGGGAGTAGGACTGAAGCTTTCTTT. This chain links TRBV30 with TRBJ1-1, with D unclear. The CDR3 loop spans 13 amino acids. CDR1 is GTSNPN and CDR2 is SVGIG in the germline V gene (reference sequence). The V end lost 4 bases, the J end lost 5 bases, and 14 bases lay between the germline ends.

This clone appeared once. CDR3: CASSQDQGDFGYF. The CDR3 DNA follows: TGTGCCAGCAGCCAAGATCAGGGGGACTTCGGCTACTTC. The V and J genes are TRBV4-2 and TRBJ2-7; the D gene is possibly TRBD1 (7 bases). The V and J ends lost 0 bases and 13 bases respectively, with 16 bases between them. The length of the CDR3 is 13 residues. Germline CDR1 LGHNA, CDR2 YNFKEQ.

The chain uses TRBV4-1 and TRBJ2-7, with D uncertain. Between the trimmed V and J ends, which lost 1 base and 3 bases, there was a span of 7 bases. The CDR3 has 13 residues. Germline CDR1 MGHRA, CDR2 YSYEKL. CDR3 in amino acids: CASSQARYYEQYF. The CDR3 DNA sequence: TGCGCCAGCAGCCAAGCCCGGTACTACGAGCAGTACTTC.

The CDR3 loop reads CASSESGPEAFF. The CDR3 DNA reads as TGTGCCAGCAGTGAATCAGGCCCTGAAGCTTTCTTT. The J gene is TRBJ1-1, the V gene TRBV25-1; D not resolved. V lost 1 base and J 6 bases, leaving 6 bases between the germline ends. Germline loops: CDR1 MGHDK, CDR2 SYGVNS. This CDR3 region has 12 residues.